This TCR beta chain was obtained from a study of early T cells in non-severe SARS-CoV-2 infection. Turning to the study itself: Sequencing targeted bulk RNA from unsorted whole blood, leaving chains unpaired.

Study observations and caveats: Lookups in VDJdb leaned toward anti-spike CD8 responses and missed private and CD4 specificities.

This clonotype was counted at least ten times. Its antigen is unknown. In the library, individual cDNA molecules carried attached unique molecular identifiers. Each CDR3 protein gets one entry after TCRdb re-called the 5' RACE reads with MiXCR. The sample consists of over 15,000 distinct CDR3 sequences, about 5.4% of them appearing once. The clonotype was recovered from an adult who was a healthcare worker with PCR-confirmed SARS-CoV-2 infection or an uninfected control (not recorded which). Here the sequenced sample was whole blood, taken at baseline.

The CDR3 nucleotides read TGTGCCAGCAGCTTTGATCTTATAGGGTCAGAGACCCAGTACTTC. It codes for CASSFDLIGSETQYF. The genes are TRBV5-6 and TRBJ2-5, with D hard to call. This CDR3 contains 15 residues. V was clipped by 2 bases and J by 4 bases, with 15 bases between them. Germline V gene data show CDR1 as SGHDT and CDR2 as YYEEEE.